This T cell receptor (beta chain) was sequenced during a study of T-cell memory formation after mild COVID-19. Study outcomes and limitations: Contracting clones from day 15 to 85 showed balanced CD4/CD8; later expanders favored CD4+.

TCRdb used MiXCR to reprocess the 5' RACE reads, holding one entry per CDR3 protein. The table includes about 560,000 distinct CDR3 sequences, approximately 19% detected once. In its sample, this clonotype was seen a few times. Its target is not known. Sequencing was performed on PBMCs or a T cell subset sorted from them (not recorded which). The TCR was taken from an adult woman who had mild COVID-19 (a few samples of this study predate the infection). Cell type and time point are not known.

The DNA of the CDR3 is TGTGCCAGCAGTTCCCCGAATCGTGGACAGGGGAATGGGGCCAACGTCCTGACTTTC. Amino acids: CASSSPNRGQGNGANVLTF. The gene calls are TRBV6-5 and TRBJ2-6; 9 bases fit TRBD1. The V and J ends lost 4 bases and 3 bases, in that order; junction bases with no gene match: 13. Germline values: CDR1 MNHEY, CDR2 SVGAGI. The CDR3 sequence is 19 residues long.